This TCR beta chain originates from a study of T cells in Graves' hyperthyroidism and ophthalmopathy. Study-level background: Any treatment followed the collection of peripheral blood at initial diagnosis.

Pregnant or lactating patients were excluded, as were those with uncontrolled infection or other autoimmune disease. Diagnoses were established using clinical symptoms, serum thyroxine and TRAb, thyroid ultrasound and orbital computed tomography. This sample holds PBMCs from 10 ml fresh peripheral blood. The sample holds many counts of this clonotype. What was amplified from RNA transcripts were TCR beta CDR3 regions. HTBI primers were the set used in a first-round RT-PCR of the TCR CDR3. TCRdb fed the multiplex PCR reads into MiXCR, producing one record per CDR3 protein. Of roughly 600,000 distinct CDR3 sequences listed, more than 14% are singletons. Trimming removed 5 bases at V and 2 bases at J, with 15 bases between. CDR1 SGHTA and CDR2 FQGNSA come from the germline V gene. This CDR3 is 15 amino acids long.

Sequenced: blood. V and J are TRBV7-2 and TRBJ1-2; TRBD1 is a possible D gene (5 bases). This TCR came from a woman aged 45-65 years with Graves' ophthalmopathy. The CDR3 reads CASSNRQSWNYGYTF. CDR3 nucleotide sequence: TGTGCCAGCAGCAACAGACAGAGTTGGAACTATGGCTACACCTTC.